The source of this T cell receptor (beta chain) is a study of T cells in Graves' hyperthyroidism and ophthalmopathy. Germline values: CDR1 MNHEY, CDR2 SVGEGT. This CDR3 has 17 residues. V gave up 2 bases and J gave up 4 bases; unmatched junction bases: 8. Study observations and caveats: Researchers report that a 13 V-J model separated ophthalmopathy from stable hyperthyroidism.

What was amplified from RNA transcripts were TCR beta CDR3 regions. In the first-round RT-PCR of the TCR CDR3, the HTBI primer set was used. TCRdb ran MiXCR on the multiplex PCR reads and lists one entry per CDR3 protein. This sample has about 280,000 distinct CDR3 sequences, with less than 30% found just once. This clonotype was detected many times. What it binds is not known. Sequencing input: blood. The receptor's source is a middle-aged man with Graves' hyperthyroidism that later progressed to Graves' ophthalmopathy. The chain links TRBV6-2 or TRBV6-3 to TRBJ2-7; 13 positions match TRBD2. The CDR3 is CASSYPNGLAGEYEQYF. The CDR3 DNA sequence: TGTGCCAGCAGTTACCCGAACGGACTAGCGGGAGAGTACGAGCAGTACTTC.